This record covers a single TCR beta chain. Its antigen remains unidentified. There are no base qualities to consult, and no much larger clone falls within one base. Another Seattle source contributed samples from volunteer blood donors who had recovered from COVID-19. Each collaborating institution followed its own protocols to collect whole blood in K2EDTA tubes. Collaborator samples were shipped for TCRbeta analysis as frozen whole blood, isolated PBMCs, or DNA extracted from either sample type. The germline V gene specifies MNHEY as CDR1 and SVGEGT as CDR2. The CDR3 runs 15 amino acids, cysteine and phenylalanine included. Only CDR3 DNA is held: 45 bases, read in frame from base 1. V trim: 6 bases; J trim: 10 bases; unmatched bases: 14. The data belong to a study of blood T cell repertoires in COVID-19 (dated by TCRdb to the early 2020s). Some background on the complete study: Collaborator samples came from the United States, Italy and Spain and covered acute and convalescent phases of COVID-19. The repertoires were released in a freely available public database meant as a resource for research on the immune response to SARS-CoV-2. Nearly every sample came with metadata listing a de-identified subject ID, COVID-19 status, age in years and sex. The material from the prospective study consisted of cDNA or gDNA derived from T cells, B-cell-depleted T cells, or PBMCs. The samples were drawn from the first 160 participants of the ongoing ImmuneRACE study and from 1,254 subjects provided by 6 global collaborators. The dataset comprised deeply sampled blood TCRbeta repertoires from subjects exposed to, actively infected with, or recovered from COVID-19. Where available, HLA class I and class II types were taken from metadata supplied by the sample provider and were not determined by assay-based typing.

TCRbeta CDR3 regions were amplified from genomic DNA using the immunoSEQ Assay, a bias-controlled multiplex PCR. The study's processing was this. The number of nucleated cells in each sample was estimated from the amplification of reference gene primers within the assay. To quantify the absolute abundance of each unique TCRbeta CDR3 rearrangement, sequence reads were collapsed and filtered. For each sample, productive Simpson clonality was calculated as the square root of Simpson's diversity index over productive rearrangements. TCRdb carries this immuneACCESS record with in-frame sequences only. Its versions omit some clonotypes, under half of them owing to an unresolved V gene in the studies checked, with the rest unexplained. V and J calls and clone size are given by that table; D and trimming were obtained from the DNA. Across this sample there are some 200,000 clones, with approximately 81% seen only once. The ten top clones hold roughly 4.6% of the sample.

Study-wide conclusions, independent of this receptor: The quantity of clinical and demographic metadata differed by source and by participant and was supplied without curation.

The TCR comes from a woman aged 60-75 years who had recovered from COVID-19. The V gene is TRBV6-2 or TRBV6-3 and the J gene is TRBJ2-1, with 8 bases matching TRBD1. Sample: peripheral blood. The DNA is as follows: TGTGCCAGCAGACCTCACTCGGACAGGGCAAACGAGCAGTTCTTC. Its protein product is CASRPHSDRANEQFF.